The text below deals with one T cell receptor (beta chain). The target antigen is unknown. Produced via immunoSEQ multiplex PCR; TCRdb's table is partial and in-frame only. The repertoire holds over 150,000 clones, with roughly 90% as singletons. This sample stems from a study of T cell responses to AZD1222 COVID-19 vaccine. Study conclusions and caveats: An increase in Spike-specific TCR breadth and depth was observed after two AZD1222 doses.

The sequence derives from an adult in good health. The sample was peripheral blood, taken on day 0 of AZD1222 vaccination.

CDR3 nucleotides: TGTGCCAGCAGTTTCTTCCGGGGTGGTTTGAACACTGAAGCTTTCTTT. It codes for CASSFFRGGLNTEAFF. The J gene is TRBJ1-1, the V gene TRBV28, with no clear D. V was trimmed by 3 bases and J by 0 bases, leaving 14 bases between them. The length of the CDR3 is 16 residues. Per germline, CDR1 MDHEN and CDR2 SYDVKM.